This T cell receptor (beta chain) was obtained from a study of T cell responses to AZD1222 COVID-19 vaccine. Overall study results and limits: Just a handful of AZD1222 recipients were seropositive at baseline.

For this clone: Its specificity is not known.

The germline V and J ends were trimmed by 5 bases and 6 bases, with 16 bases remaining between them. This CDR3 spans 14 amino acids. Germline V gene lookup returns CDR1 SGDLS and CDR2 YYNGEE. Here immunoSEQ multiplex PCR was the method, and the copy in TCRdb shows in-frame clones only, minus some. The table includes 75,000 to 95,000 clones, about 92% detected once. This TCR came from an adult in good health. The chain recombines TRBV9 with TRBJ2-3; D possibly corresponds to TRBD2 (6 bases). The sample here was peripheral blood, taken on day 0 of MenACWY control vaccination. The CDR3 DNA reads as TGTGCCAGCAGGGGCGGGGCCCCGGGGGATACGCAGTATTTT. Amino acids: CASRGGAPGDTQYF. Full variable domain (missing parts from reference TRBV9 and TRBJ2-3): DSGVTQTPKHLITATGQRVTLRCSPRSGDLSVYWYQQSLDQGLQFLIQYYNGEERAKGNILERFSAQQFPDLHSELNLSSLELGDSALYFCASRGGAPGDTQYFGPGTRLTVL.